In this sample, the clone carrying this T cell receptor beta chain turned up once. Across 18 months, stable Graves' hyperthyroidism was marked by no progression to ophthalmopathy. Clinical symptoms, serum thyroxine, TRAb, thyroid ultrasound and orbital computed tomography established diagnosis. V lost 4 bases, J lost 0 bases, and 16 bases lay in between. CDR3 size: 17 residues. Germline assignment: CDR1 MNHEY and CDR2 SMNVEV (reference sequence). The data derive from a study of T cells in Graves' hyperthyroidism and ophthalmopathy. Using RNA transcripts as the source, TCR beta CDR3 regions were amplified. The HTBI set primed first-round TCR CDR3 RT-PCR. Via MiXCR, TCRdb re-called the multiplex PCR reads, giving one row per CDR3 protein. The data hold roughly 700,000 distinct CDR3 sequences, with 15% to 20% observed a single time.

The receptor's source is a man in his fifties with Graves' hyperthyroidism. The genes are TRBV27 and TRBJ1-5; TRBD1 might be the D (6 bases). Input material: blood. The CDR3 nucleotides read TGTGCCAGCAGTTCCCGGACAGCCGCACATAGCAATCAGCCCCAGCATTTT. Protein: CASSSRTAAHSNQPQHF.